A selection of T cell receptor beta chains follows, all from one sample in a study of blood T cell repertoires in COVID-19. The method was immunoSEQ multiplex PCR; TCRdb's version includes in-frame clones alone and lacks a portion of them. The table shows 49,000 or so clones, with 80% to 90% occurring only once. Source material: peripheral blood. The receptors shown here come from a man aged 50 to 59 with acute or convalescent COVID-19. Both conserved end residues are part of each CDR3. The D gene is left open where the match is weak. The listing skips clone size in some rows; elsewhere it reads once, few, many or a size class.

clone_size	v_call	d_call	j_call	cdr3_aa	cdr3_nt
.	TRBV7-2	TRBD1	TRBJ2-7	CASSPGTGWVEQYF	TGTGCCAGCAGCCCCGGGACAGGGTGGGTCGAGCAGTACTTC
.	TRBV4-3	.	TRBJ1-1	CASSQSGSLTEAFF	TGCGCCAGCAGCCAATCCGGTTCCTTGACTGAAGCTTTCTTT
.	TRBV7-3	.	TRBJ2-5	CASSLSGMRGETQYF	TGTGCCAGCAGCCTCAGCGGGATGAGGGGGGAGACCCAGTACTTC
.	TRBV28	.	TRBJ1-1	CASSPHLRGYTEAFF	TGTGCCAGCAGTCCGCATCTCAGGGGATATACTGAAGCTTTCTTT
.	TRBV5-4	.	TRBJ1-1	CASSLPGYTEAFF	TGTGCCAGCAGCTTGCCGGGATACACTGAAGCTTTCTTT
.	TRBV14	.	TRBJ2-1	CASSQDLGGVSYNEQFF	TGTGCCAGCAGCCAGGACTTAGGGGGGGTCTCCTACAATGAGCAGTTCTTC
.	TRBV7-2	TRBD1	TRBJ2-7	CASSTDRASSYEQYF	TGTGCCAGCAGTACGGACAGGGCTAGCTCCTACGAGCAGTACTTC
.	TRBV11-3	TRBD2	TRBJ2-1	CASSKLAGGQGEQFF	TGTGCCAGCAGCAAACTAGCGGGGGGGCAGGGTGAGCAGTTCTTC
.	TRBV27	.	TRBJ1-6	CASRDPGDNSPLHF	TGTGCCAGCAGGGATCCAGGGGATAATTCACCCCTCCACTTT
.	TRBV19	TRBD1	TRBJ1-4	CASSPSRGTENEKLFF	TGTGCCAGTAGTCCAAGTCGAGGGACAGAAAATGAAAAACTGTTTTTT
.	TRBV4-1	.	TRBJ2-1	CASSQESHENEQFF	TGCGCCAGCAGCCAAGAGTCTCACGAGAATGAGCAGTTCTTC
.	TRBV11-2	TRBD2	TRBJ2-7	CASSFSSGSGYEQYF	TGTGCCAGCAGCTTTTCTAGCGGGAGTGGGTACGAGCAGTACTTC
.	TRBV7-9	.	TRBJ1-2	CASSLQGYGYTF	TGTGCCAGCAGCTTACAGGGCTATGGCTACACCTTC
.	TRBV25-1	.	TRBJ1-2	CASRHSGFNYGYTF	TGTGCCAGCAGGCATTCGGGGTTTAACTATGGCTACACCTTC
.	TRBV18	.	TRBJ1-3	CASSPTVPLSGNTIYF	TGTGCCAGCTCGCCGACAGTCCCACTCTCTGGAAACACCATATATTTT
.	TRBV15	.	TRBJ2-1	CATSRGSGQTYNEQFF	TGTGCCACCAGCCGAGGCTCAGGACAGACCTACAATGAGCAGTTCTTC
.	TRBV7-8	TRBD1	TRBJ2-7	CASSLATGLSYEQYF	TGTGCCAGCAGCTTAGCGACAGGGCTCTCCTACGAGCAGTACTTC
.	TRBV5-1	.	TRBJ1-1	CASSLLSGQGGTEAFF	TGCGCCAGCAGCTTGTTATCGGGACAAGGGGGCACTGAAGCTTTCTTT
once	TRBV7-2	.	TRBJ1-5	CASSLSSGVNQPQHF	TGTGCCAGCAGCTTATCTTCCGGGGTCAATCAGCCCCAGCATTTT
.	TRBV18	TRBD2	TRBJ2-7	CASSPQRTSGYYEQYF	TGTGCCAGCTCACCACAGAGGACTAGCGGATACTACGAGCAGTACTTC
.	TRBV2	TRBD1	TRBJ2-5	CASTPDRVRETQYF	TGTGCCAGTACCCCGGACAGGGTGAGAGAGACCCAGTACTTC
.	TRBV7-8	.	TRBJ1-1	CASSTRAVWVNTEAFF	TGTGCCAGCAGCACTAGGGCGGTTTGGGTGAACACTGAAGCTTTCTTT